Below, 19 T cell receptor beta chains from the same sample are listed, as sequenced in a study of OX40 agonist ivuxolimab in advanced cancers. Some clones are missing from TCRdb's copy, which holds only in-frame ones; the method was immunoSEQ multiplex PCR. The profile shows tens of thousands of clones, about 85% of them singletons. The source material was CD4+ or CD8+ T cells sorted from blood, sampled in a trial of the OX40 agonist ivuxolimab. These receptors originate from an adult with an advanced solid tumor such as melanoma, head and neck, liver or kidney cancer.

The V gene is TRBV5-4, the J gene TRBJ1-6; D is unclear. CDR1 is SGHNT and CDR2 is YYREEE in the germline V gene (reference sequence). This CDR3 contains 15 residues. V lost 1 base and J 6 bases, leaving 11 bases between the germline ends. The CDR3 bases are TGTGCCAGCAGCTTGAGGGCAGACCTTAATTCACCCCTCCACTTT. As protein: CASSLRADLNSPLHF. Based on the CDR3 plus reference TRBV5-4 and TRBJ1-6, the full variable domain is ETGVTQSPTHLIKTRGQQVTLRCSSQSGHNTVSWYQQALGQGPQFIFQYYREEENGRGNFPPRFSGLQFPNYSSELNVNALELDDSALYLCASSLRADLNSPLHFGNGTRLTVT.

The V gene is TRBV4-1, the J gene TRBJ2-1, with D hard to call. From germline, CDR1 is MGHRA and CDR2 YSYEKL. The ends were cut back, 1 base at V and 0 bases at J, with 7 bases in the middle. The CDR3 contains 15 residues. The CDR3 reads CASSQVVSSYNEQFF. CDR3 nucleotide sequence: TGCGCCAGCAGCCAAGTAGTCAGCTCCTACAATGAGCAGTTCTTC.

This clone came up once. The chain joins TRBV5-1 to TRBJ2-7, with D unclear. Trimming removed 0 bases at V and 3 bases at J, with 7 bases between. Germline CDR1 reads SGHRS; CDR2 reads YFSETQ. The CDR3 consists of 13 residues. The CDR3 reads CASSLGKYYEQYF. Here the CDR3 DNA reads TGCGCCAGCAGCTTGGGAAAGTACTACGAGCAGTACTTC. The full variable domain, its missing parts supplied by reference TRBV5-1 and TRBJ2-7, is KAGVTQTPRYLIKTRGQQVTLSCSPISGHRSVSWYQQTPGQGLQFLFEYFSETQRNKGNFPGRFSGRQFSNSRSEMNVSTLELGDSALYLCASSLGKYYEQYFGPGTRLTVT.

The CDR3 sequence: CASSLASGSGAVFYEQYF. DNA of the CDR3: TGTGCCAGCAGCTTAGCTTCGGGGTCGGGGGCGGTCTTCTACGAGCAGTACTTC. The V call is TRBV7-2, the J call TRBJ2-7, with D possibly called TRBD1 or TRBD2 (6 bases each). CDR3 length: 18 residues. The germline gives CDR1 SGHTA, CDR2 FQGNSA. Trimming shortened V by 0 bases and J by 3 bases, and 21 bases separated the two germline ends. The variable domain in full, with the rest retrieved from reference TRBV7-2 and TRBJ2-7, is GAGVSQSPSNKVTEKGKDVELRCDPISGHTALYWYRQSLGQGLEFLIYFQGNSAPDKSGLPSDRFSAERTGGSVSTLTIQRTQQEDSAVYLCASSLASGSGAVFYEQYFGPGTRLTVT.

About this clone: Sequence at one end of the junction differs from germline and may be a read error. The gene calls are TRBV9 and TRBJ2-3; TRBD2 agrees at 9 bases. The CDR3 has 15 amino acids. Germline CDR1 SGDLS, CDR2 YYNGEE. DNA of the CDR3: TGTGCCAGCAGCGTAGTTGGGACTAGCAGAGATACGCAGTATTTT. This gives the protein CASSVVGTSRDTQYF.

This clone came up a few times. The V and J genes are TRBV13 and TRBJ2-1; 8 nucleotides align to TRBD2. The CDR3 totals 14 residues. The V and J ends lost 1 base and 10 bases, in that order; junction bases with no gene match: 6. CDR1 and CDR2 (germline): PRHDT, FYEKMQ (reference sequence). Here the CDR3 reads CASSLVSGESEQFF. The CDR3 DNA reads TGTGCCAGCAGCTTAGTTAGCGGGGAAAGCGAGCAGTTCTTC.

This clone was recorded once. CDR3 sequence (DNA): TGTGCCAGCAGCTCCGGCCAGTACGAGCAGTACTTC. This translates into CASSSGQYEQYF. The chain joins TRBV11-2 to TRBJ2-7; D ambiguous. CDR3 length: 12 amino acids. Deletions cut 4 bases from V and 4 bases from J, with 8 bases between. CDR1 SGHAT and CDR2 FQNNGV come from the germline V gene.

V gene TRBV16 combines with J gene TRBJ2-7; D is tentatively TRBD1 or TRBD2 (6 bases each). The length of the CDR3 is 15 residues. Between the trimmed V and J ends, which lost 1 base and 3 bases, there was a span of 13 bases. CDR1 is KGHSY, CDR2 FQNENV, per germline. Written as DNA, the CDR3 is TGTGCCAGCAGCCAATGGGGGGACACCCTCTACGAGCAGTACTTC. It encodes CASSQWGDTLYEQYF. Combining the CDR3 with reference TRBV16 and TRBJ2-7 gives the whole variable domain GEEVAQTPKHLVRGEGQKAKLYCAPIKGHSYVFWYQQVLKNEFKFLISFQNENVFDETGMPKERFSAKCLPNSPCSLEIQATKLEDSAVYFCASSQWGDTLYEQYFGPGTRLTVT.

The chain is built from TRBV27 and TRBJ2-1, with TRBD1 identical over 9 bases. The V segment lost 6 bases and the J segment 2 bases; nucleotides outside the gene matches: 5. There are 15 residues in the CDR3. Germline CDR1 and CDR2: MNHEY and SMNVEV (reference sequence). CDR3 nucleotide sequence: TGTGCCAGCAGGTGGACAGGGGAGCCCTACAATGAGCAGTTCTTC. It encodes CASRWTGEPYNEQFF.

The V and J genes are TRBV5-6 and TRBJ2-3; 7 bases agree with TRBD1. J was trimmed by 4 bases and V by 6 bases; bases with no gene match: 5. The CDR3 contains 13 residues. CDR1 is SGHDT, CDR2 YYEEEE, per germline. The chain's CDR3 is CASMTGSADTQYF. Written as DNA, the CDR3 is TGTGCCAGCATGACAGGGTCCGCAGATACGCAGTATTTT.

This clone was observed once. This sequence joins TRBV27 and TRBJ2-1; TRBD2 is a possible D gene (6 bases). V dropped 0 bases and J dropped 6 bases, with 18 bases sitting between them. This CDR3 is built from 17 residues. The germline gives CDR1 MNHEY, CDR2 SMNVEV (reference sequence). In DNA, the CDR3 is TGTGCCAGCAGTTTATCGAACGGGGGTTTAATTTCCAATGAGCAGTTCTTC. Translating it yields CASSLSNGGLISNEQFF.

The genes are TRBV7-6 and TRBJ1-5, with a possible D match to TRBD1 (5 bases). Germline V lookup: CDR1 SGHVS, CDR2 FNYEAQ. CDR3 length: 14 residues. The germline V and J ends were trimmed by 0 bases and 3 bases, with 6 bases remaining between them. The CDR3 DNA is TGTGCCAGCAGCTTAGCGGGGACCAATCAGCCCCAGCATTTT. It encodes CASSLAGTNQPQHF.

The chain uses TRBV7-8 and TRBJ1-5; perhaps TRBD1 as D (5 bases). Germline assignment: CDR1 SGHVS and CDR2 FQNEAQ. CDR3 size: 14 residues. V was trimmed by 6 bases and J by 3 bases, leaving 12 bases between them. CDR3 nucleotide sequence: TGTGCCAGCAGTCAACAGGCCTCCAATCAGCCCCAGCATTTT. Residues: CASSQQASNQPQHF.

The chain uses TRBV5-6 and TRBJ1-2; a weak D match, TRBD1 (5 bases). This CDR3 region has 15 residues. The V and J ends lost 0 bases and 4 bases respectively, with 13 bases between them. CDR1 is SGHDT and CDR2 is YYEEEE in the germline V gene. CDR3 amino acids: CASSLETEPTYGYTF. Written as DNA, the CDR3 is TGTGCCAGCAGCTTGGAGACAGAACCCACCTATGGCTACACCTTC. Complete variable domain (other parts from reference TRBV5-6 and TRBJ1-2): DAGVTQSPTHLIKTRGQQVTLRCSPKSGHDTVSWYQQALGQGPQFIFQYYEEEERQRGNFPDRFSGHQFPNYSSELNVNALLLGDSALYLCASSLETEPTYGYTFGSGTRLTVV.

The chain joins TRBV12-1 to TRBJ2-3; the table's D call, TRBD2, was not checked against the DNA. TRBV12-1 is tagged as a pseudogene. The CDR3 loop spans 21 amino acids. CDR3 in DNA: TGTGCCAGCAGCTTTGTCACCTCGGCCCCGGGACTAGCGGGAGGAACAGATACGCAGTATTTT. Amino acids: CASSFVTSAPGLAGGTDTQYF.

This rearrangement joins TRBV9 to TRBJ2-1; tentatively, D is TRBD1 (6 bases). CDR1 is SGDLS and CDR2 is YYNGEE in the germline V gene. The V end lost 4 bases, the J end lost 4 bases, and 18 bases lay between the germline ends. This CDR3 has 16 amino acids. The CDR3 DNA sequence: TGTGCCAGCAGCCTGAACTGGGGGCTAGCATACAATGAGCAGTTCTTC. This sequence encodes CASSLNWGLAYNEQFF.

The chain uses TRBV7-3 and TRBJ2-7, with D perhaps TRBD2 (5 bases). Germline V gives CDR1 SGHTA, CDR2 FQGTGA. The CDR3 runs to 17 residues. With 5 bases removed from V and 2 bases from J, the gap between germline ends came to 22 bases. CDR3 residues: CASSRADPRVLTYEQYF. The DNA of the CDR3 is TGTGCCAGCAGCAGAGCGGACCCCCGGGTCCTAACCTACGAGCAGTACTTC.

This chain joins TRBV2 and TRBJ2-3, with 9 bases matching TRBD1. This CDR3 is 15 amino acids long. The germline V gene has CDR1 SNHLY and CDR2 FYNNEI. V trimming: 6 bases; J trimming: 4 bases; junction bases outside the gene matches: 8. The DNA for the CDR3 is TGTGCCAGCAGGGGGTGGACAGGGGATCCAGATACGCAGTATTTT. This sequence encodes CASRGWTGDPDTQYF. Filled out from reference TRBV2 and TRBJ2-3, the complete variable domain reads EPEVTQTPSHQVTQMGQEVILRCVPISNHLYFYWYRQILGQKVEFLVSFYNNEISEKSEIFDDQFSVERPDGSNFTLKIRSTKLEDSAMYFCASRGWTGDPDTQYFGPGTRLTVL.

This clone was seen many times. J is TRBJ2-7 and V is TRBV11-2; weak D call: TRBD1 (6 bases). This CDR3 spans 16 amino acids. The V end lost 1 base, the J end lost 3 bases, and 16 bases lay between the germline ends. Germline CDR1 and CDR2: SGHAT and FQNNGV. The CDR3 nucleotides read TGTGCCAGCAGCTTAGGGAGGACAGCACCCGGCTACGAGCAGTACTTC. Translation: CASSLGRTAPGYEQYF.